Sequencing of this T cell receptor (beta chain) was carried out in a study of T-cell reconstitution after alpha-beta-depleted transplantation in children. This clonotype was observed a few times. Unique molecular identifiers were built into the TCRbeta library. TCRdb redid the calling of the PCR reads with MiXCR, one entry per CDR3 protein. The data contain over 400,000 distinct CDR3 sequences, about an eighth of them singletons. Looked up from germline, CDR1 is LGHNT and CDR2 is FRNRAP. Deletions cut 0 bases from V and 6 bases from J, with 18 bases between. CDR3 length: 17 residues. The sequencing here drew on PBMCs from the stem cell graft donor, taken from the stem cell graft. The V and J genes are TRBV12-5 and TRBJ2-1; D is perhaps TRBD2 (6 bases). The receptor was derived from a human donor who donated a stem cell graft to a child with combined immunodeficiency. The CDR3 protein is CASGLVLRAREANEQFF. The CDR3 region has the DNA TGTGCTAGTGGTTTGGTACTAAGGGCCAGGGAGGCCAATGAGCAGTTCTTC.